This is a list of T cell receptor beta chains from one sample in a study of blood T cell repertoires in COVID-19. Sequenced by immunoSEQ multiplex PCR; TCRdb stores in-frame clones only, minus some. The data show 200,000 to 250,000 clones, with approximately 83% seen just once and roughly 5% held by the top ten. The sequenced sample was PBMCs or T cells enriched from blood (not recorded which). The receptors derive from a woman aged 50 to 60 who had been exposed to COVID-19. Both conserved end residues are part of each CDR3. D genes are given only for firm matches. Where a row states a size, it is once, few, many or the class of an expanded clone; other rows omit it.

clone size: -; J gene: TRBJ1-2; V gene: TRBV6-5; D gene: -; CDR3 protein: CASSPLAMDYGYTF; CDR3 DNA: TGTGCCAGCAGCCCCTTGGCCATGGACTATGGCTACACCTTC
clone size: -; J gene: TRBJ2-7; V gene: TRBV7-9; D gene: -; CDR3 protein: CASSATATYEQYF; CDR3 DNA: TGTGCCAGCAGCGCCACAGCCACCTACGAGCAGTACTTC
clone size: -; J gene: TRBJ1-5; V gene: TRBV19; D gene: TRBD1; CDR3 protein: CASSIGGTGWGDQPQHF; CDR3 DNA: TGTGCCAGTAGTATTGGTGGGACAGGGTGGGGTGATCAGCCCCAGCATTTT
clone size: few; J gene: TRBJ1-1; V gene: TRBV2; D gene: TRBD1; CDR3 protein: CASRGDRAAEAFF; CDR3 DNA: TGTGCCAGCAGGGGGGACAGGGCCGCTGAAGCTTTCTTT
clone size: -; J gene: TRBJ1-5; V gene: TRBV6-2/TRBV6-3; D gene: TRBD1; CDR3 protein: CASSLGDRVNQPQHF; CDR3 DNA: TGTGCCAGCAGTTTGGGGGACAGGGTGAATCAGCCCCAGCATTTT
clone size: -; J gene: TRBJ1-1; V gene: TRBV11-2; D gene: TRBD1; CDR3 protein: CASSLDGTGNTEAFF; CDR3 DNA: TGTGCCAGCAGCTTAGACGGGACAGGGAACACTGAAGCTTTCTTT
clone size: -; J gene: TRBJ1-2; V gene: TRBV5-1; D gene: -; CDR3 protein: CASSRQVMTGYTF; CDR3 DNA: TGCGCCAGCAGCAGACAGGTTATGACGGGCTACACCTTC
clone size: -; J gene: TRBJ1-6; V gene: TRBV30; D gene: -; CDR3 protein: CAYHLRGTARNSPLHF; CDR3 DNA: TGTGCCTACCATTTACGGGGGACCGCCCGCAATTCACCCCTCCACTTT
clone size: -; J gene: TRBJ2-5; V gene: TRBV10-3; D gene: TRBD2; CDR3 protein: CASRLAGGWQETQYF; CDR3 DNA: TGTGCCTCCCGACTAGCGGGGGGGTGGCAAGAGACCCAGTACTTC
clone size: -; J gene: TRBJ1-4; V gene: TRBV2; D gene: -; CDR3 protein: CASRGRWKLFF; CDR3 DNA: TGTGCCAGCAGAGGCAGGTGGAAACTGTTTTTT
clone size: -; J gene: TRBJ2-3; V gene: TRBV5-5; D gene: -; CDR3 protein: CASSGGWSTDTQYF; CDR3 DNA: TGTGCCAGCAGCGGGGGGTGGAGCACAGATACGCAGTATTTT
clone size: few; J gene: TRBJ1-3; V gene: TRBV3-1/TRBV3-2; D gene: -; CDR3 protein: CASTLSTGGTGNTIYF; CDR3 DNA: TGTGCCAGCACCCTTAGCACTGGAGGGACTGGAAACACCATATATTTT